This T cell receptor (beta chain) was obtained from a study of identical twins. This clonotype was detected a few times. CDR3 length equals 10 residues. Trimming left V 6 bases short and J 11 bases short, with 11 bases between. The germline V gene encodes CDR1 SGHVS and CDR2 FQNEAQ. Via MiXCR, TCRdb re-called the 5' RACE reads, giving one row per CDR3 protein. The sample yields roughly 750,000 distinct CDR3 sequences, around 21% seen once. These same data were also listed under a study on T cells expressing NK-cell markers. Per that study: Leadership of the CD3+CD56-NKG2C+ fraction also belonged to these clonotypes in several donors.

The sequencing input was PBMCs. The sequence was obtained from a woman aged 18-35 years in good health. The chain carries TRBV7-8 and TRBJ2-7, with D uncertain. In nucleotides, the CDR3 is TGTGCCAGCAGTTCAGGATATAAGTACTTC. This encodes CASSSGYKYF.